This record concerns one T cell receptor beta chain sequence. Its matching antigen is unknown. MiXCR, applied by TCRdb to the 5' RACE reads, yields one record per CDR3 protein. The table has about half a million distinct CDR3 sequences, roughly 18% seen once. This sample was included in a study of T-cell memory formation after mild COVID-19. In the study overall: TCR clusters were mostly donor specific.

General observations from the study: Day 37-peaking second-wave clones had unconfirmed SARS-CoV-2 specificity. CD4+ bias marked clones expanding day 15 to 37, unlike balanced contracting clones. In pre-infection memory, a portion of responding clones appeared, which suggested that cross-reactive memory joined.

Material for sequencing was PBMCs or a T cell subset sorted from them (not recorded which). The receptor comes from an adult woman who had mild COVID-19 (a few samples of this study predate the infection). Cell type and time point are not known.

This CDR3 reads CASSNKGQNTEAFF. The CDR3 DNA reads as TGCGCCAGCAGCAACAAAGGGCAGAACACTGAAGCTTTCTTT. This chain connects TRBV5-1 to TRBJ1-1; no reliable D call. V dropped 4 bases and J dropped 1 base, with 11 bases sitting between them. This CDR3 contains 14 residues. Germline values: CDR1 SGHRS, CDR2 YFSETQ.